Listed below are T cell receptor beta chains from one sample, sequenced in a study of blood T cell repertoires in COVID-19. Sequencing was performed with immunoSEQ multiplex PCR; in TCRdb, only in-frame clones are kept and a portion is missing. The sample lists 150,000 to 200,000 clones, about 88% occurring once. The sequenced sample consisted of peripheral blood. The receptors derive from a man aged 35 to 55 with active or convalescent COVID-19. The CDR3 runs from the conserved cysteine through the conserved F or W. D genes are given only for firm matches. Part of the rows lack a size; the others show once, few, many or a class for expanded clones.

>TRBV11-2|TRBD1|-|TRBJ1-1
TGTGCCAGCAGCTCATCCGGGACAGGGAACACTGAAGCTTTCTTT
CASSSSGTGNTEAFF
>TRBV25-1|TRBD1|-|TRBJ1-2
TGTGCCAGCAGCCCAGGGGGCTATGGCTACACCTTC
CASSPGGYGYTF
>TRBV6-6|-|-|TRBJ1-4
TGTGCCAGCAACTTACGCGGGGAGAGTCTGTTTTTT
CASNLRGESLFF
>TRBV5-1|-|-|TRBJ2-7
TGCGCCAGCACGACCCAACCGGGTTACGAGCAGTACTTC
CASTTQPGYEQYF
>TRBV18|-|-|TRBJ2-3
TGTGCCAGCTCACCAGAAACAGGCTATACGCAGTATTTT
CASSPETGYTQYF
>TRBV19|TRBD1|-|TRBJ2-7
TGTGCCAGTAGCCTACCGGGACAGGGGACAGACGAGCAGTACTTC
CASSLPGQGTDEQYF
>TRBV7-2|-|-|TRBJ1-3
TGTGCCAGCAGCCCTTGGCGGTCCTCTGGAAACACCATATATTTT
CASSPWRSSGNTIYF
>TRBV19|-|-|TRBJ1-5
TGTGCCAGTAGTATCGCGGAAGGGGCGCGTCAGCCCCAGCATTTT
CASSIAEGARQPQHF
>TRBV29-1|-|-|TRBJ2-2
TGCAGCGTTGAAGAAAGGGGATGGACCGGGGAGCTGTTTTTT
CSVEERGWTGELFF
>TRBV3-1/TRBV3-2|TRBD2|-|TRBJ2-3
TGTGCCAGCAGCGACCCTAGCGGGGAAGATACGCAGTATTTT
CASSDPSGEDTQYF
>TRBV27|TRBD2|-|TRBJ2-3
TGTGCCAGCAGTTTCAACTTTTTAGCGGGGGCCTCCACAGATACGCAGTATTTT
CASSFNFLAGASTDTQYF
>TRBV9|-|-|TRBJ1-5
TGTGCCAGCAGCGTAGCTGAGGGGGGCAATCAGCCCCAGCATTTT
CASSVAEGGNQPQHF
>TRBV7-9|-|-|TRBJ1-4
TGTGCCAGCAGTCCCGACAGGAGTGCAACTAATGAAAAACTGTTTTTT
CASSPDRSATNEKLFF
>TRBV7-2|TRBD2|-|TRBJ2-1
TGTGCCAGCAGCTTCGGACTAGCGCGCACTGAGCAGTTCTTC
CASSFGLARTEQFF
>TRBV4-3|-|-|TRBJ2-1
TGCGCCAGCAGCCAATCACAGGGAGCCTACAATGAGCAGTTCTTC
CASSQSQGAYNEQFF
>TRBV6-5|-|-|TRBJ2-2
TGTGCCAGCAGGCCACTCGACTCTGGCGGGGAGCTGTTTTTT
CASRPLDSGGELFF
>TRBV29-1|TRBD1|once|TRBJ2-1
TGCAGCGTTGGCTTCGGACAGGGGGCGAACGAGCAGTTCTTC
CSVGFGQGANEQFF